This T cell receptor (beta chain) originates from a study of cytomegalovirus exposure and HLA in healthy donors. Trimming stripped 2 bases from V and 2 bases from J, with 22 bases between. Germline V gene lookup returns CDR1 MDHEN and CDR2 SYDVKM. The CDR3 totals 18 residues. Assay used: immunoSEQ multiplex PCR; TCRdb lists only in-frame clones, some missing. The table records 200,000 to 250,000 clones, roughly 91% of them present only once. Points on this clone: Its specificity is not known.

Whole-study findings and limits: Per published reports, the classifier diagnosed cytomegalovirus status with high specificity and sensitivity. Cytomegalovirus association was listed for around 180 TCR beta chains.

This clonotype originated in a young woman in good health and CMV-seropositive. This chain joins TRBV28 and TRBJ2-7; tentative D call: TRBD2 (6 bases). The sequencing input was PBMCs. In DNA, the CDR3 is TGTGCCAGCAGTTTAAGGTTCGCTCTGGCGGGGCCAGCCTACGAGCAGTACTTC. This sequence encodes CASSLRFALAGPAYEQYF. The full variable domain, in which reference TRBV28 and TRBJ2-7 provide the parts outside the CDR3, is DVKVTQSSRYLVKRTGEKVFLECVQDMDHENMFWYRQDPGLGLRLIYFSYDVKMKEKGDIPEGYSVSREKKERFSLILESASTNQTSMYLCASSLRFALAGPAYEQYFGPGTRLTVT.